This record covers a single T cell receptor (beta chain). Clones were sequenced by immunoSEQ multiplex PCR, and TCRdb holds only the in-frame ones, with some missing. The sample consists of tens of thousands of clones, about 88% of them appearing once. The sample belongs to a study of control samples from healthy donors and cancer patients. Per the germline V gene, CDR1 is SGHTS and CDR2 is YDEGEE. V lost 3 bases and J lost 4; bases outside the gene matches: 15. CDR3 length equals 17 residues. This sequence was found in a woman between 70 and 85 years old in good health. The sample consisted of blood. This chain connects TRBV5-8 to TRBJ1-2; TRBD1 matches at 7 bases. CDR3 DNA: TGTGCCAGCAGCTCAGGGTTTGAAAGGGGGCTCAGCTATGGCTACACCTTC. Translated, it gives CASSSGFERGLSYGYTF.